The entry below gives a single TCR beta chain sequence along with its context. Its antigen is not identified. This sample is part of a study of cytomegalovirus exposure and HLA in healthy donors. At the level of the study: Early on, a data release was issued that held some 91 million unique TCRs from HLA-typed donors.

V was clipped by 4 bases and J by 6 bases, with 24 bases between them. Germline V lookup: CDR1 LNHDA, CDR2 SQIVND (reference sequence). There are 18 residues in the CDR3. Study-level findings and limits: The authors listed some 160 TCR beta chains as cytomegalovirus-associated.

With 60 Vbeta and 13 Jbeta primers, the PCR was carried out. Repertoires were generated with immunoSEQ multiplex PCR, while TCRdb's copy carries only in-frame clones and drops some. The sample has roughly 160,000 clones; approximately 83% are singletons. This TCR derives from a man aged 18 to 29 in good health and CMV-seropositive. The sequenced material came from PBMCs. This rearrangement joins TRBV19 to TRBJ1-4, with D maybe TRBD1 (5 bases). In nucleotides, the CDR3 is TGTGCCAGTAGTACCCATACTGATTGGGGGGGACTTTATGAAAAACTGTTTTTT. This gives the protein CASSTHTDWGGLYEKLFF.